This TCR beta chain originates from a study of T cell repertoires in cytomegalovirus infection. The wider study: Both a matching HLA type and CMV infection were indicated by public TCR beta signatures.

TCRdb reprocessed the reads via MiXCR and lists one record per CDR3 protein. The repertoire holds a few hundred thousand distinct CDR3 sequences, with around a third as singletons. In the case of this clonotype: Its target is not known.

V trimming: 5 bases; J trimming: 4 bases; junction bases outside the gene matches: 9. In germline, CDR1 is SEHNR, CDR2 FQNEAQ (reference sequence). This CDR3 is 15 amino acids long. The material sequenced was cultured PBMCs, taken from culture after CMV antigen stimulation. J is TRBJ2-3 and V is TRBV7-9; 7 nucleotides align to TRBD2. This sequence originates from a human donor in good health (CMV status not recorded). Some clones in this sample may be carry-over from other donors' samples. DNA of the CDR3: TGTGCCAGCAGCCAAAGCGGGACCACGGCAGATACGCAGTATTTT. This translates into CASSQSGTTADTQYF.